This TCR beta chain was profiled in a study of identical twins. Study-wide points: Part of the zero-insertion signal could reflect confounding by invariant MAIT and iNKT cells. Out-of-frame alpha sequences that twins shared showed excess low generation probability.

All donors were healthy, and all were Caucasian. From the 5' RACE reads, TCRdb called clonotypes with MiXCR, one entry per CDR3 protein. The table includes fewer than 250,000 distinct CDR3 sequences, roughly 7.5% detected once. This clonotype occurred many times. Its cognate antigen is unknown. Germline assignment: CDR1 SEHNR and CDR2 FQNEAQ (reference sequence). This CDR3 comprises 17 residues. The J segment lost 1 base and the V segment lost 11 bases, leaving 15 bases of the junction unmatched. These data are also associated with another study on yellow fever vaccine responses in identical twins.

Source material: CD8+ T cells sorted from blood. The chain employs TRBV7-9 and TRBJ2-7; 12 positions agree with TRBD1. This TCR was recovered from a woman aged 18-29 years in good health. CDR3 nucleotides: TGTGCCGAAGAGTTCGTCGGGACAGGGGGCGGGTCCTACGAGCAGTACGTC. The encoded protein is CAEEFVGTGGGSYEQYV.